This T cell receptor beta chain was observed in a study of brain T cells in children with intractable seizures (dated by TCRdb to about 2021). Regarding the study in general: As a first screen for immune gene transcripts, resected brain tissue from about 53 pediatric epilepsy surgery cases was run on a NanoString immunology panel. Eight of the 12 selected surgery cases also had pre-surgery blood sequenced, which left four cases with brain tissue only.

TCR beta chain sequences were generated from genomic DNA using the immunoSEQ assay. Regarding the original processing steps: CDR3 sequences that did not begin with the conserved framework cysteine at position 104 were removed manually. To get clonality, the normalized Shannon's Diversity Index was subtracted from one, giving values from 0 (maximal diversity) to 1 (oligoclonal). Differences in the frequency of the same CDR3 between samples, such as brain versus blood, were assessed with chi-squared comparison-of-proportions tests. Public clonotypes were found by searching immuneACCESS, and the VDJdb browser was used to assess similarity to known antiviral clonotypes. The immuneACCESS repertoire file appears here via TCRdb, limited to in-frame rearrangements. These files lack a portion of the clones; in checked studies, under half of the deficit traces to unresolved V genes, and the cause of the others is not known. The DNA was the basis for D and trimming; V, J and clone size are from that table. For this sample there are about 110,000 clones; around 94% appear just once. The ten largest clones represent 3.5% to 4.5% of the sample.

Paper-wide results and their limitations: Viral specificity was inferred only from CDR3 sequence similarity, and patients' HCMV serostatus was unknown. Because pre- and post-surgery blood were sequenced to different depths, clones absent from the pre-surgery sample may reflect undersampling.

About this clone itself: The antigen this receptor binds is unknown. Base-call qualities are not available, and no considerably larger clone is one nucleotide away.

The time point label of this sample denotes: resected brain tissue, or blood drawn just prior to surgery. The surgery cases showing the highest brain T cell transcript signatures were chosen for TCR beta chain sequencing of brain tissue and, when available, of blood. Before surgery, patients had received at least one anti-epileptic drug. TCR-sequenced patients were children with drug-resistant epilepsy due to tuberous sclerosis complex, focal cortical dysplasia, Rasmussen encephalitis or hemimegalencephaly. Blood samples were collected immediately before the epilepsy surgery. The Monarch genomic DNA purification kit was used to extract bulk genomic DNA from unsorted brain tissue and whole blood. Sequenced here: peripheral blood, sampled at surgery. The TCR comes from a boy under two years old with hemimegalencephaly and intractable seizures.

The CDR3 protein is CATSRGRVGEDEKLFF. The DNA is as follows: TGTGCCACCAGCAGAGGACGGGTGGGGGAGGATGAAAAACTGTTTTTT. The sequence is built from TRBV15 and TRBJ1-4, with TRBD1 perhaps the D gene, on 5 matching bases. V and J lose 1 base and 6 bases, and a span of 15 bases separates them. The CDR3, cysteine through phenylalanine, is 16 amino acids long. Left in the record is the CDR3 DNA by itself, 48 bases read in frame from the first base. CDR1 and CDR2 (LNHNV, YYDKDF) derive from the germline V gene (reference sequence).